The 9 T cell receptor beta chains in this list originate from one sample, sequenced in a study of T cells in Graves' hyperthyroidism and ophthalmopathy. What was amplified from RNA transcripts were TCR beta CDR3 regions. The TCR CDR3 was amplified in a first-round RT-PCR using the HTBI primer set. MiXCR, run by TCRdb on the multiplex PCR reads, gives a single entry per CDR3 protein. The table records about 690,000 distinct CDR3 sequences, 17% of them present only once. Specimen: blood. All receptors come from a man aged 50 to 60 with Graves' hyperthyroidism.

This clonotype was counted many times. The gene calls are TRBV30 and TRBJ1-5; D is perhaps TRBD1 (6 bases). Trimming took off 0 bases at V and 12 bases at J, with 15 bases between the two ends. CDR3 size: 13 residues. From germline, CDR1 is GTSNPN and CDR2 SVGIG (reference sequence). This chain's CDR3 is CAWSVLETTGQHF. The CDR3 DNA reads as TGTGCCTGGAGTGTACTTGAGACGACAGGCCAGCATTTT.

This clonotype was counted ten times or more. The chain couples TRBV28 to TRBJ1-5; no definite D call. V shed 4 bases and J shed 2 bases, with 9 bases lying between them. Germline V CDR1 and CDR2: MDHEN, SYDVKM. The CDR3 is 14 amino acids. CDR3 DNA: TGTGCCAGCAGTTGGTGGGGAGGCAATCAGCCCCAGCATTTT. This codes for CASSWWGGNQPQHF.

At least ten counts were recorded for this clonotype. This chain's CDR3 is CASSYSHPGTANNEKLFF. In DNA form, the CDR3 reads TGTGCCAGCAGTTACTCGCACCCCGGGACGGCTAATAATGAAAAACTGTTTTTT. The rearrangement links TRBV6-5 to TRBJ1-4, with a weak D call TRBD1 (5 bases). CDR3 length: 18 amino acids. V lost 0 bases, J lost 4 bases, and 18 bases lay in between. CDR1 and CDR2 (germline): MNHEY, SVGAGI.

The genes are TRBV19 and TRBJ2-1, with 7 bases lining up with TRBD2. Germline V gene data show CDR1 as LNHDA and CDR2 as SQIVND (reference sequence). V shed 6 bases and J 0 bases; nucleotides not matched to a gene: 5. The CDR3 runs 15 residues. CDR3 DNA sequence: TGTGCCAGTAGGGTTAGCGGGTACTCCTACAATGAGCAGTTCTTC. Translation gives CASRVSGYSYNEQFF.

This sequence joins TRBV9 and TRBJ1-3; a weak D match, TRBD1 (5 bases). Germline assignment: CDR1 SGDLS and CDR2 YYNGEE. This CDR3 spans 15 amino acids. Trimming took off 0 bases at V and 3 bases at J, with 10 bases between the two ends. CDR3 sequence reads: CASSVVAGGGNTIYF. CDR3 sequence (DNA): TGTGCCAGCAGCGTAGTGGCCGGGGGTGGAAACACCATATATTTT.

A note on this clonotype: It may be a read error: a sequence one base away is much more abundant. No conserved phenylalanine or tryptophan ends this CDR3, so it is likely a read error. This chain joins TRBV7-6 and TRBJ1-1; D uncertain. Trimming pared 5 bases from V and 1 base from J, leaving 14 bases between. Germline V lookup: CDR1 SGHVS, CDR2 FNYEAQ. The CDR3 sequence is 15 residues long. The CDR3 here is CASSPGRVSNTEAFS. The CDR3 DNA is TGTGCCAGCAGCCCGGGAAGAGTCTCGAACACTGAAGCTTTCTCT.

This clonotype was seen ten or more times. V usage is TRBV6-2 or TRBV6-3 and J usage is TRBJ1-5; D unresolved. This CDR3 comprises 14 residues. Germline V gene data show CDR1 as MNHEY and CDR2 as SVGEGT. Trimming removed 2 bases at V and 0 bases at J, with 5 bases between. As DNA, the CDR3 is TGTGCCAGCAGTTACAAAGATAGCAATCAGCCCCAGCATTTT. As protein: CASSYKDSNQPQHF.

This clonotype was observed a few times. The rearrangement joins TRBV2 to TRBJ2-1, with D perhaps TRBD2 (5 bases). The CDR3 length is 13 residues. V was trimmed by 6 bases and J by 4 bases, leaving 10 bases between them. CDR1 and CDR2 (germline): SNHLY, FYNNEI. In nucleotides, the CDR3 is TGTGCCAGCAGAACACTAGGTTACAATGAGCAGTTCTTC. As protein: CASRTLGYNEQFF.

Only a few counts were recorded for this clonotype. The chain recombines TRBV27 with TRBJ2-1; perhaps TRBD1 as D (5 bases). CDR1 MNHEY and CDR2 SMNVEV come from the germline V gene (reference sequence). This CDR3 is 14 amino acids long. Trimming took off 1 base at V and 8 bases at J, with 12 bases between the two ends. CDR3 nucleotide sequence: TGTGCCAGCAGTTTATGGGGCCTAGAGGATGAGCAGTTCTTC. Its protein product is CASSLWGLEDEQFF.